This T cell receptor (beta chain) was sequenced during a study of T cell responses to AZD1222 COVID-19 vaccine. Looking at the study overall: Recipients boosted at about 4 weeks or about 12 weeks are pooled. Study-wide results and caveats: Clonal diversity may have been underestimated in mostly white British donors.

V gave up 0 bases and J gave up 6 bases, with 9 bases separating them. CDR3 length: 14 amino acids. The V gene's germline CDR1 is LGHNA and CDR2 YNFKEQ. The table came from immunoSEQ multiplex PCR; TCRdb's copy has only in-frame clones and leaves some out. The sample consists of about 140,000 clones, roughly 90% of them appearing once. Remarks on this clone: The antigen is not known.

The chain uses TRBV4-2 and TRBJ1-5; D gene uncertain. The TCR sequence derives from an adult in good health. Sample: peripheral blood, taken on day 0 of AZD1222 vaccination. The CDR3 coding sequence is TGTGCCAGCAGCCAAGATCGGTCAACTCAGCCCCAGCATTTT. It translates to CASSQDRSTQPQHF.